This TCR beta chain comes out of a study of identical twins. With 4 bases removed from V and 7 bases from J, the gap between germline ends came to 9 bases. The CDR3 is 12 residues long. TCRdb reanalysed the 5' RACE reads using MiXCR and keeps one entry per CDR3 protein. The sample contains more than 400,000 distinct CDR3 sequences, around 15% of which appear only once. This clonotype was recorded at least ten times. These same records also appear under a second study, on yellow fever vaccine responses in identical twins. In that study: Vaccine T cell responses of twins reportedly seemed partly convergent and partly personalized.

This clonotype was sampled from a woman under 30 in good health. Sequencing was done on a sample of CD4+ T cells sorted from blood. The chain links TRBV12-3 or TRBV12-4 to TRBJ2-3; D unclear. DNA of the CDR3: TGTGCCAGCAGTTCCGCCGCTTATACGCAGTATTTT. Protein: CASSSAAYTQYF.